The present entry profiles one TCR beta chain with its context. Antigen: not known. TCRdb reprocessed the reads via MiXCR and lists one record per CDR3 protein. The sample lists over 120,000 distinct CDR3 sequences; 32% were seen once. This record belongs to a study of T cell repertoires in cytomegalovirus infection. Per germline, CDR1 MNHNS and CDR2 SASEGT. The CDR3 has 16 residues. Trimming cost V 3 bases and J 0 bases, with 14 bases left between them. The chain links TRBV6-1 to TRBJ1-2; D gene uncertain. Material: CD8+ T cells from cultured PBMCs, obtained from culture after CMV antigen stimulation. The TCR sequence derives from a human donor in good health (CMV status not recorded). Some clones in this sample may be carry-over from other donors' samples. As DNA, the CDR3 is TGTGCCAGCAGTGATTGGGAAGGGTTCTCTAACTATGGCTACACCTTC. Protein sequence: CASSDWEGFSNYGYTF.